The 5 T cell receptor beta chains presented below share a single source sample, sequenced in a study of identical twins. TCRdb re-called the 5' RACE reads with MiXCR, one entry per CDR3 protein. The profile covers hundreds of thousands of distinct CDR3 sequences, with around 24% appearing a single time and just under 3% taken by the ten largest. The same sample was also studied in work on T cells expressing NK-cell markers.

The sequencing sample was made of CD4+ T cells sorted from blood. All receptors derive from a woman aged 18-29 years in good health.

The chain combines TRBV20-1 with TRBJ2-1; 7 bases line up with TRBD2. CDR1 is DFQATT and CDR2 is SNEGSKA in the germline V gene (reference sequence). V was clipped by 3 bases and J by 1 base; unmatched bases: 9. The CDR3 is made up of 16 amino acids. The CDR3 spells CSARLAEGISYNEQFF. DNA for the CDR3: TGCAGTGCTAGGCTAGCGGAGGGGATTTCCTACAATGAGCAGTTCTTC.

The V and J genes are TRBV7-2 and TRBJ2-7; TRBD1 agrees at 8 bases. The V gene end was trimmed by 8 bases and the J gene end by 0 bases; junction bases not matched to a gene: 6. Per germline, CDR1 SGHTA and CDR2 FQGNSA. The CDR3 extends over 14 amino acids. The chain's CDR3 is CASLPGTGSYEQYF. The DNA for the CDR3 is TGTGCCAGCTTACCCGGGACAGGCTCCTACGAGCAGTACTTC.

This clonotype has more than one count but fewer than ten. This chain joins TRBV12-3 or TRBV12-4 and TRBJ1-2; 9 bases are shared with TRBD1. This CDR3 spans 13 amino acids. V lost 10 bases, J lost 3 bases, and 6 bases stayed unmatched. The CDR3 DNA reads TGTGCCACCCAGAGACAGGGGGACTATGGCTACACCTTC. Amino acids: CATQRQGDYGYTF.

This clonotype was counted only a few times. The chain couples TRBV29-1 to TRBJ1-1; perhaps TRBD1 as D (5 bases). Germline V gene lookup returns CDR1 SQVTM and CDR2 ANQGSEA. The V end was cut by 6 bases, the J end by 0 bases, with 17 bases between. The CDR3 runs 15 residues. CDR3 bases: TGCAGCGTGGGACGGTCCTCAGGTGTGAACACTGAAGCTTTCTTT. Translating it yields CSVGRSSGVNTEAFF.

This clonotype was picked up a small number of times. The chain couples TRBV7-3 to TRBJ2-2; TRBD1 matches at 8 bases. The CDR3 has 20 residues. J lost 1 base, V lost 1 base, and 14 bases had no gene match. CDR1 SGHTA and CDR2 FQGTGA come from the germline V gene. Here the CDR3 reads CASSLKVVIGTGLNTGELFF. The CDR3 bases are TGTGCCAGCAGCTTAAAGGTCGTAATAGGGACAGGCCTGAACACCGGGGAGCTGTTTTTT.